The rows below give T cell receptor beta chains drawn from one sample of a study of vaccination effects on CD4 cells after COVID-19. Their specific antigens are unknown. The protocol was immunoSEQ multiplex PCR, while the TCRdb copy is restricted to in-frame clones and leaves out a portion. Of about 8,100 clones in the sample, approximately 72% were seen once. Here the sequenced sample was CD4+ T cells from PBMCs cultured with HCoV-229E spike peptides, taken before COVID-19 vaccination. The receptors were gathered from a human donor who received a COVID-19 vaccine. The conserved cysteine and the conserved F or W are not part of the CDR3 here. Each record gives: V gene, clone size, CDR3 protein. Rows may omit the clone size; those that give it use once, few, many or a size class.

>TRBV6-5|.
ASSREDRLQVTQY
>TRBV6-5|.
ASSSSWRGDYEQY
>TRBV6-4|.
ASSVQPTQGASTGELF
>TRBV5-1|.
ASSLPSGRASDTQY
>TRBV6-5|large
ASRDPASRYEQY
>TRBV7-9|.
ASSFPPGGNQETQY
>TRBV7-9|.
ASSLGDGNYGYT
>TRBV2|few
ASSDGGTSGGYEQY
>TRBV10-2|.
ASSEVGNGYT
>TRBV5-1|few
ASSLEIANGYEQY